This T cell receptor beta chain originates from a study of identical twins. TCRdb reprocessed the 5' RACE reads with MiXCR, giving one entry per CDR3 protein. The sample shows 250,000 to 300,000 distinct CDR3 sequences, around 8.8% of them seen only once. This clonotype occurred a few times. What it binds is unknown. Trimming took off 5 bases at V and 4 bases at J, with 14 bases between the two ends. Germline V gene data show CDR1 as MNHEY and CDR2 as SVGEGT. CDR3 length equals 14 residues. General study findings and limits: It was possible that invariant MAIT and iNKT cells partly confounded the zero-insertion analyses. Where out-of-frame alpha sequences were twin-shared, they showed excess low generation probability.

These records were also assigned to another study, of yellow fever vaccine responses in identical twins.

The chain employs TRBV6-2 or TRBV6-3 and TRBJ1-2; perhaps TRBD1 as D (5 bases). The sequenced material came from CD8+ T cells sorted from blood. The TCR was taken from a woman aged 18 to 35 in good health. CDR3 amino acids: CASSGGDDFYGYTF. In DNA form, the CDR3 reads TGTGCCAGCAGTGGTGGGGACGACTTCTATGGCTACACCTTC.